The clone carrying this T cell receptor beta chain was recorded once. Its cognate antigen is unknown. This entry is derived from a study of CD8 T cells in Susac syndrome. Overall study findings and caveats: Individuals included in the TCR sequencing and HLA analysis were acknowledged by the study to be relatively few in number.

Random hexamers were used to reverse transcribe 0.5 to 1 ug of RNA. Amplification of TCR beta CDR3 across 54 Vbeta and 13 Jbeta was performed with immunoSEQ multiplex PCR. TCRdb re-called the immunoSEQ multiplex PCR reads with MiXCR, one entry per CDR3 protein. The sample lists more than 150,000 distinct CDR3 sequences, 90% to 95% seen once, with 0.2% to 0.25% in the top ten. TEMRA cells underwent FACS enrichment and CD8+ and CD4+ T cells underwent negative isolation. Trimming cost V 8 bases and J 1 base, with 17 bases left between them. Per the germline V gene, CDR1 is ENHRY and CDR2 is SYGVKD. This CDR3 has 15 amino acids.

What was sequenced was CD8+ T cells from PBMCs. The clonotype originates from a human donor with multiple sclerosis. The chain is built from TRBV10-3 and TRBJ2-5; D uncertain. The CDR3 DNA reads TGTGCCATCCCGACCCGGGCACAGACCCAAGAGACCCAGTACTTC. The encoded protein is CAIPTRAQTQETQYF.